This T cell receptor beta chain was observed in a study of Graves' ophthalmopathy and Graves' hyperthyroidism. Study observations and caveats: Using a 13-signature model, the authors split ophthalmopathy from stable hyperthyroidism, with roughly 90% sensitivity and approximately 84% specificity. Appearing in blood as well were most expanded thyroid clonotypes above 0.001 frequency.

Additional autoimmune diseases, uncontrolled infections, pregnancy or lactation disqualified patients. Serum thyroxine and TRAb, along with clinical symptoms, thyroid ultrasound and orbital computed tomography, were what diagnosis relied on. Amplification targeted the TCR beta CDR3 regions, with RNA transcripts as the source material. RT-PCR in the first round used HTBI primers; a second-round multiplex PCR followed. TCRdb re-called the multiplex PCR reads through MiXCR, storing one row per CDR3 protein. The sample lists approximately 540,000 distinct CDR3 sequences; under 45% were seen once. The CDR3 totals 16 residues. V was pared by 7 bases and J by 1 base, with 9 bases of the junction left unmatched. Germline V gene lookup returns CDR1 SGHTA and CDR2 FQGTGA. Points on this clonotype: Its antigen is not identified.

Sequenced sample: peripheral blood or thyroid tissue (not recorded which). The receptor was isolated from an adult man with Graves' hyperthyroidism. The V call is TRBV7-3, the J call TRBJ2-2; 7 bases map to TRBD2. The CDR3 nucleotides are TGTGCCAGCAACACCGGGCTAGCGGTGAACACCGGGGAGCTGTTTTTT. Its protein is CASNTGLAVNTGELFF.